This entry lists 31 T cell receptor beta chains sequenced from one sample in a study of neurological immune-mediated disorders. One entry per CDR3 protein results from TCRdb running MiXCR on the 5' RACE reads. The sample has about 65,000 distinct CDR3 sequences, roughly 4% seen once. What was sequenced was PBMCs. The receptors stem from a man over 45 with multiple sclerosis.

This clonotype was counted ten times or more. The rearrangement links TRBV12-3 or TRBV12-4 to TRBJ2-2; 9 bases align to TRBD1. The CDR3 loop spans 15 amino acids. The V and J ends lost 4 bases and 8 bases, in that order; junction bases with no gene match: 8. In DNA form, the CDR3 reads TGTGCCAGCAGTTCCGGGACAGGGATGGCTGGGGAGCTGTTTTTT. Its translation is CASSSGTGMAGELFF.

This clonotype was found many times. This chain uses TRBV18 with TRBJ2-5; 8 bases map to TRBD2. Germline CDR1 KGHSH, CDR2 LQKENI. CDR3 length: 15 residues. Unmatched junction bases numbered 10, after V lost 5 bases and J lost 5 bases. CDR3 nucleotides: TGTGCCAGCTCAACTTCTGCGGGAGGCCGGGAGACCCAGTACTTC. Its translation: CASSTSAGGRETQYF. Filled out from reference TRBV18 and TRBJ2-5, the complete variable domain reads NAGVMQNPRHLVRRRGQEARLRCSPMKGHSHVYWYRQLPEEGLKFMVYLQKENIIDESGMPKERFSAEFPKEGPSILRIQQVVRGDSAAYFCASSTSAGGRETQYFGPGTRLLVL.

This clonotype was found many times. The chain joins TRBV7-2 to TRBJ1-1; D call uncertain. V lost 5 bases, J lost 7 bases, and 11 bases lay in between. The length of the CDR3 is 12 residues. The germline gives CDR1 SGHTA, CDR2 FQGNSA. This CDR3 reads CASSGTQDEAFF. The CDR3 DNA reads as TGTGCCAGCAGCGGAACTCAAGATGAAGCTTTCTTT.

This clonotype appeared many times. The chain is built from TRBV7-9 and TRBJ1-2; D possibly corresponds to TRBD1 (6 bases). Germline CDR1 reads SEHNR; CDR2 reads FQNEAQ (reference sequence). V was clipped by 4 bases and J by 6 bases, with 15 bases between them. This CDR3 contains 14 residues. The CDR3 reads CASSWDRGFDGYTF. For the CDR3, the DNA is TGTGCCAGCAGCTGGGATAGGGGGTTTGATGGCTACACCTTC. The whole variable domain, remainder taken from reference TRBV7-9 and TRBJ1-2, is DTGVSQNPRHKITKRGQNVTFRCDPISEHNRLYWYRQTLGQGPEFLTYFQNEAQLEKSRLLSDRFSAERPKGSFSTLEIQRTEQGDSAMYLCASSWDRGFDGYTFGSGTRLTVV.

The table lists this clonotype with many counts. The chain has TRBV20-1 and TRBJ1-2; no definite D call. CDR1 and CDR2 from the germline V gene are DFQATT and SNEGSKA (reference sequence). CDR3 length equals 15 residues. V was shortened by 2 bases and J by 8 bases, with 21 bases between the two germline ends. The CDR3 sequence: CSARTPPGRVRGYTF. CDR3 nucleotides: TGCAGTGCTAGAACCCCCCCAGGACGGGTTAGAGGCTACACCTTC.

This clonotype was picked up many times. The chain couples TRBV6-2 or TRBV6-3 to TRBJ2-5; D is perhaps TRBD1 (6 bases). Germline CDR1 and CDR2: MNHEY and SVGEGT. Trimming removed 8 bases at V and 2 bases at J, with 9 bases between. This CDR3 spans 12 amino acids. Here the CDR3 reads CASGTSQETQYF. In DNA, the CDR3 is TGTGCCAGCGGGACATCTCAAGAGACCCAGTACTTC.

This clonotype appeared many times. The chain employs TRBV18 and TRBJ2-7, with D uncertain. The CDR3 loop spans 16 amino acids. Germline CDR1 and CDR2: KGHSH and LQKENI. V lost 1 base and J 0 bases, leaving 13 bases between the germline ends. CDR3 DNA: TGTGCCAGCTCACCACAGGGCAGGATGAGCTCCTACGAGCAGTACTTC. Translating it yields CASSPQGRMSSYEQYF.

This clonotype was seen many times. The chain has TRBV4-2 and TRBJ1-1; possible D gene TRBD1, 5 bases. Germline loops: CDR1 LGHNA, CDR2 YNFKEQ. Trimming pared 1 base from V and 8 bases from J, leaving 14 bases between. The CDR3 runs 14 residues. Written as DNA, the CDR3 is TGTGCCAGCAGCCAAGCCGGGGGTACTAGGGAAGCTTTCTTT. This codes for CASSQAGGTREAFF.

This clonotype was recorded at least ten times. The rearrangement joins TRBV6-1 to TRBJ1-2; TRBD1 might be the D (5 bases). There are 11 residues in the CDR3. In germline, CDR1 is MNHNS, CDR2 SASEGT. V lost 5 bases, J lost 8 bases, and 9 bases lay in between. The CDR3 sequence: CASSLTEGYTF. The CDR3 nucleotides read TGTGCCAGCAGTCTGACAGAGGGCTACACCTTC.

This clonotype was detected ten times or more. The chain couples TRBV4-1 to TRBJ2-5; D perhaps matches TRBD2 (6 bases). This CDR3 comprises 16 residues. V gave up 4 bases and J gave up 1 base, with 16 bases separating them. CDR1 is MGHRA, CDR2 YSYEKL, per germline. CDR3 nucleotides: TGCGCCAGCAGCCCTGGTCTACGCGGGGCCCAAGAGACCCAGTACTTC. Translated, it gives CASSPGLRGAQETQYF.

This clonotype was counted many times. The V and J genes are TRBV5-1 and TRBJ2-7; 7 bases map to TRBD1. From germline, CDR1 is SGHRS and CDR2 YFSETQ. The CDR3 sequence is 17 residues long. Losses at the gene ends were 5 bases for V and 0 bases for J; bases not matched to a gene: 14. The CDR3 DNA follows: TGCGCCAGCAGACATACTATAGGGGACAGTTTCTCCTACGAGCAGTACTTC. Amino acids: CASRHTIGDSFSYEQYF. Variable domain in full (rest from reference TRBV5-1 and TRBJ2-7): KAGVTQTPRYLIKTRGQQVTLSCSPISGHRSVSWYQQTPGQGLQFLFEYFSETQRNKGNFPGRFSGRQFSNSRSEMNVSTLELGDSALYLCASRHTIGDSFSYEQYFGPGTRLTVT.

This clonotype was seen a handful of times. CDR3 region: CASSLGAGSETQYF. For the CDR3, the DNA is TGTGCCAGCAGTTTGGGAGCGGGGAGTGAGACCCAGTACTTC. The chain joins TRBV12-3 or TRBV12-4 to TRBJ2-5; 7 bases agree with TRBD2. V shed 3 bases, J shed 5 bases, and the junction held 6 bases outside the gene matches. The length of the CDR3 is 14 residues.

The sample holds many counts of this clonotype. The chain uses TRBV5-1 and TRBJ1-1; 7 bases agree with TRBD1. J gave up 5 bases and V 4 bases, and 8 bases lay outside the gene matches. Germline CDR1 is SGHRS and CDR2 is YFSETQ. The CDR3 contains 14 residues. CDR3 bases: TGCGCCAGCAGCCCAGGACAGGTGGGAACTGAAGCTTTCTTT. Its protein is CASSPGQVGTEAFF. Full variable domain (outside the CDR3, taken from reference TRBV5-1 and TRBJ1-1): KAGVTQTPRYLIKTRGQQVTLSCSPISGHRSVSWYQQTPGQGLQFLFEYFSETQRNKGNFPGRFSGRQFSNSRSEMNVSTLELGDSALYLCASSPGQVGTEAFFGQGTRLTVV.

This clonotype showed up many times. CDR3 region: CSARLGSWNEQFF. In DNA, the CDR3 is TGCAGTGCTAGACTCGGGTCTTGGAATGAGCAGTTCTTC. V and J are TRBV20-1 and TRBJ2-1, with D unclear. The CDR3 is 13 amino acids. V lost 2 bases, J lost 7 bases, and 12 bases lay in between. Germline V lookup: CDR1 DFQATT, CDR2 SNEGSKA (reference sequence).

This clonotype came up many times. This sequence joins TRBV5-8 and TRBJ2-5, with TRBD1 matching over 10 bases. Germline V gene lookup returns CDR1 SGHTS and CDR2 YDEGEE. J was trimmed by 5 bases and V by 2 bases; bases with no gene match: 12. This CDR3 comprises 17 residues. The CDR3 nucleotides are TGTGCCAGCAGCTTAGGCGCCGGGACAGGGGCACGGGAGACCCAGTACTTC. This sequence encodes CASSLGAGTGARETQYF.

This clonotype was counted ten times or more. The chain has TRBV20-1 and TRBJ1-1; no firm D call. Germline values: CDR1 DFQATT, CDR2 SNEGSKA (reference sequence). This CDR3 is built from 14 residues. V gave up 6 bases and J gave up 1 base, with 15 bases separating them. The CDR3 region has the DNA TGCAGTGCCCCCACGGACTGGGGGAACACTGAAGCTTTCTTT. This gives the protein CSAPTDWGNTEAFF.

This clonotype appeared many times. V gene TRBV27 combines with J gene TRBJ2-2, with D possibly matching TRBD1 (5 bases). The CDR3 contains 11 residues. Germline assignment: CDR1 MNHEY and CDR2 SMNVEV (reference sequence). The V gene lost 6 bases and the J gene lost 8 bases, with 7 bases spanning the gap. The CDR3 DNA sequence: TGTGCCAGCAGGCGACAGGGGGAGCTGTTTTTT. Protein sequence: CASRRQGELFF.

This clonotype was seen many times. The gene calls are TRBV2 and TRBJ2-1; 8 nucleotides align to TRBD2. V lost 7 bases, J lost 7 bases, and 12 bases stayed unmatched. Germline V CDR1 and CDR2: SNHLY, FYNNEI. The CDR3 has 15 amino acids. CDR3 loop: CASNSGRGVRNEQFF. The DNA of the CDR3 is TGTGCCAGCAACTCGGGGCGGGGGGTGAGAAATGAGCAGTTCTTC.

In this sample, this clonotype turned up many times. The chain couples TRBV6-6 to TRBJ1-1, with 7 nucleotides matching TRBD1. V dropped 4 bases and J dropped 1; count of bases not matched to a gene: 9. The CDR3 consists of 16 residues. The germline V gene has CDR1 MNHNY and CDR2 SVGAGI (reference sequence). The DNA of the CDR3 is TGTGCCAGCAGTTTGGGACAGCGCCAAAAGAACACTGAAGCTTTCTTT. It translates to CASSLGQRQKNTEAFF.

As for this clonotype: A read error may be the cause here, since a much bigger clone is one base away. The V call is TRBV14, the J call TRBJ1-6; unclear D gene. V lost 1 base to trimming and J lost 5 bases, with 12 bases between them. CDR1 is SGHDN and CDR2 is FVKESK in the germline V gene. This CDR3 has 16 amino acids. This chain's CDR3 is CASSQAHGINNSPLHF. The DNA of the CDR3 is TGTGCCAGCAGCCAAGCTCATGGGATTAATAATTCACCCCTCCACTTT.

The V gene is TRBV6-1, the J gene TRBJ2-7; D gene ambiguous. Germline CDR1 reads MNHNS; CDR2 reads SASEGT. V was clipped by 2 bases and J by 2 bases, with 7 bases between them. The CDR3 contains 13 residues. The chain's CDR3 is CASSEHSPYEQYV. The CDR3 nucleotides read TGTGCCAGCAGTGAACACAGCCCCTACGAGCAGTACGTC.

This clonotype was seen ten or more times. The chain recombines TRBV6-5 with TRBJ2-1; 8 bases match TRBD2. V gave up 6 bases and J gave up 4 bases; unmatched junction bases: 8. This CDR3 region has 15 residues. CDR1 and CDR2 (germline): MNHEY, SVGAGI. CDR3: CASRGPGGPYNEQFF. DNA for the CDR3: TGTGCCAGCAGAGGACCGGGGGGGCCTTACAATGAGCAGTTCTTC.

The chain employs TRBV25-1 and TRBJ1-4; D is uncertain. Germline V gene lookup returns CDR1 MGHDK and CDR2 SYGVNS. Trimming took 1 base from V and 3 from J, leaving 9 bases between them. The CDR3 is made up of 15 amino acids. The CDR3 DNA reads TGTGCCAGCAGTGAATTGGACGCGGCTAATGAAAAACTGTTTTTT. This codes for CASSELDAANEKLFF.

The table lists this clonotype with many counts. The CDR3 DNA follows: TGTGCCAGCAGCCCAACGGGACAGGGGCTTCGGTCTGGGGCCAACGTCCTGACTTTC. It translates to CASSPTGQGLRSGANVLTF. The chain is built from TRBV5-5 and TRBJ2-6, with 10 bases aligning to TRBD1. CDR1 SGHKS and CDR2 YYEKEE come from the germline V gene (reference sequence). The CDR3 loop spans 19 amino acids. V gave up 4 bases and J gave up 1 base; unmatched junction bases: 11.

This clonotype was detected ten times or more. The V gene is TRBV5-1, the J gene TRBJ1-4; possible D gene TRBD1, 5 bases. The CDR3 sequence is 15 residues long. In germline, CDR1 is SGHRS, CDR2 YFSETQ. Trimming took off 7 bases at V and 2 bases at J, with 15 bases between the two ends. The CDR3 DNA is TGCGCCAGCGCTGGGGCGGAGGCCACTAATGAAAAACTGTTTTTT. This codes for CASAGAEATNEKLFF.

This clonotype showed up many times. The CDR3 loop reads CASSSGPYQETQYF. Written as DNA, the CDR3 is TGCGCCAGCAGCTCCGGCCCATACCAAGAGACCCAGTACTTC. The rearrangement joins TRBV5-1 to TRBJ2-5; D uncertain. Germline lookup yields CDR1 SGHRS and CDR2 YFSETQ. This CDR3 comprises 14 residues. V lost 3 bases and J 0 bases, leaving 9 bases between the germline ends.

This clonotype was observed at least ten times. The rearrangement uses TRBV2 and TRBJ1-5; 8 bases map to TRBD1. CDR3 size: 18 residues. V was clipped by 5 bases and J by 3 bases; unmatched bases: 15. In germline, CDR1 is SNHLY, CDR2 FYNNEI. As DNA, the CDR3 is TGTGCCAGCAGTCGGGGGGGTCCCGGACAGGGCTTCAATCAGCCCCAGCATTTT. Protein product: CASSRGGPGQGFNQPQHF.

This clonotype was observed at least ten times. V is TRBV28 and J is TRBJ1-1, with 7 nucleotides matching TRBD1. The germline gives CDR1 MDHEN, CDR2 SYDVKM. Trimming at V came to 5 bases and at J to 4 bases, leaving 10 bases not matched to a gene. The CDR3 sequence is 15 residues long. DNA of the CDR3: TGTGCCAGCAGTCAGGTGTTGACAGGGCGCACTGAAGCTTTCTTT. Protein sequence: CASSQVLTGRTEAFF. Together with reference TRBV28 and TRBJ1-1, the CDR3 gives the full variable domain: DVKVTQSSRYLVKRTGEKVFLECVQDMDHENMFWYRQDPGLGLRLIYFSYDVKMKEKGDIPEGYSVSREKKERFSLILESASTNQTSMYLCASSQVLTGRTEAFFGQGTRLTVV.

This clonotype was counted many times. The junction departs from the called germline gene at one end, perhaps through a read error. V is TRBV20-1 and J is TRBJ1-5; 10 positions agree with TRBD1. This CDR3 comprises 14 residues. Germline-derived CDR1 and CDR2 are DFQATT and SNEGSKA (reference sequence). CDR3 sequence (DNA): TGCAGTGCTAGAGAGGGACAGGGGTATCAGCCCCAGAATTTT. It translates to CSAREGQGYQPQNF.

This clonotype has only one observation. The V and J genes are TRBV5-1 and TRBJ2-2, with TRBD1 identical over 9 bases. The CDR3 has 19 residues. The germline CDR1 and CDR2 sequences are SGHRS and YFSETQ. The J segment lost 2 bases and the V segment lost 5 bases, leaving 16 bases of the junction unmatched. CDR3 sequence reads: CASRANRGLASFNTGELFF. CDR3 coding DNA: TGCGCCAGCAGAGCGAACAGGGGGCTGGCCTCTTTTAACACCGGGGAGCTGTTTTTT.

This clonotype has a count of ten or more. This chain uses TRBV5-1 with TRBJ2-7; a weak D match, TRBD2 (5 bases). CDR1 and CDR2 (germline): SGHRS, YFSETQ. Trimming removed 1 base at V and 0 bases at J, with 8 bases between. This CDR3 is built from 14 residues. The CDR3 loop is CASSLRGFSYEQYF. CDR3 DNA sequence: TGCGCCAGCAGCTTGCGAGGGTTCTCCTACGAGCAGTACTTC.